The 3 T cell receptor beta chains listed next were all sequenced from one sample in a study of T cells in Graves' hyperthyroidism and ophthalmopathy. RNA transcripts served as the template for amplifying TCR beta CDR3 regions. With the HTBI primer set, the TCR CDR3 went through a first round of RT-PCR. One entry per CDR3 protein, called by TCRdb with MiXCR from the multiplex PCR reads. In the table there are about 340,000 distinct CDR3 sequences, around 20% of which are singletons. Sequenced material: blood. The receptors originated from a woman between 45 and 65 years old with Graves' hyperthyroidism.

This clonotype was recorded a few times. The junction shows a germline mismatch at one end, possibly a read error. CDR3 nucleotide sequence: TGTGCCAGCAGTCACTCCCAGGGCCAAGAGACCCAGTACTTC. It is translated as CASSHSQGQETQYF. This chain uses TRBV6-5 with TRBJ2-5, with D possibly being TRBD1 (5 bases). This CDR3 has 14 residues. Per germline, CDR1 MNHEY and CDR2 SVGAGI.

This clonotype was observed a few times. The CDR3 region has the DNA TGTGCCAGCAGTGAATGGGGACAGGGGGCGCGAAATGAGCAGTTCTTC. Translation: CASSEWGQGARNEQFF. The chain has TRBV2 and TRBJ2-1, with 12 bases matching TRBD1. CDR1 SNHLY and CDR2 FYNNEI come from the germline V gene. With 2 bases clipped from V and 7 bases from J, the junction kept 6 bases outside the gene matches. The CDR3 loop spans 16 amino acids. Based on the CDR3 plus reference TRBV2 and TRBJ2-1, the full variable domain is EPEVTQTPSHQVTQMGQEVILRCVPISNHLYFYWYRQILGQKVEFLVSFYNNEISEKSEIFDDQFSVERPDGSNFTLKIRSTKLEDSAMYFCASSEWGQGARNEQFFGPGTRLTVL.

This clonotype occurred many times. The chain is built from TRBV29-1 and TRBJ2-3; tentatively, D is TRBD2 (5 bases). CDR3 length: 12 amino acids. Germline V CDR1 and CDR2: SQVTM, ANQGSEA. Trimming pared 6 bases from V and 1 base from J, leaving 8 bases between. CDR3: CSVQRGTDTQYF. The CDR3, as DNA: TGCAGCGTACAGAGGGGCACAGATACGCAGTATTTT.